The 19 T cell receptor beta chains presented below share a single source sample, sequenced in a study of cytomegalovirus exposure and HLA in healthy donors. 13 Jbeta primers and 60 Vbeta primers were used for the PCR. The protocol was immunoSEQ multiplex PCR, while the TCRdb copy is restricted to in-frame clones and leaves out a portion. The top ten clones hold 2.4% of a sample with around 140,000 clones, under 75% of them seen once. Sequencing used PBMCs. All receptors come from a woman between 40 and 55 years old in good health and CMV-seronegative.

This clone was seen more than once but under ten times. V is TRBV10-3 and J is TRBJ1-5, with 8 bases that match TRBD1. Germline V gene data show CDR1 as ENHRY and CDR2 as SYGVKD. The J segment lost 6 bases and the V segment lost 0 bases, leaving 7 bases of the junction unmatched. The CDR3 runs 16 residues. CDR3 sequence: CAISESRGQGAQPQHF. The CDR3 DNA reads as TGTGCCATCAGTGAGTCCAGGGGCCAGGGGGCTCAGCCCCAGCATTTT.

The rearrangement links TRBV6-5 to TRBJ2-5; 7 bases align to TRBD1. The DNA end is a closer match to TRBJ2-7, so the J assignment may be wrong. The CDR3 contains 12 residues. Germline CDR1 is MNHEY and CDR2 is SVGAGI. The CDR3 region has the DNA TGTGCCAGCAGTACAGGGGCCTACGAGCAGTACTTC. Its protein product is CASSTGAYEQYF.

The chain joins TRBV9 to TRBJ1-2, with D possibly being TRBD1 (5 bases). Germline lookup yields CDR1 SGDLS and CDR2 YYNGEE. Trimming pared 0 bases from V and 2 bases from J, leaving 8 bases between. This CDR3 is 14 amino acids long. The CDR3 sequence: CASSVEGLNYGYTF. The DNA of the CDR3 is TGTGCCAGCAGCGTAGAGGGACTAAACTATGGCTACACCTTC.

The J gene is TRBJ2-7, the V gene TRBV5-1, with a possible D match to TRBD1 (6 bases). Germline CDR1 SGHRS, CDR2 YFSETQ. This CDR3 is 16 amino acids long. Trimming stripped 5 bases from V and 1 base from J, with 19 bases between. CDR3 sequence: CASSLFSWTVSYEQYF. DNA for the CDR3: TGCGCCAGCAGTCTTTTCTCGTGGACAGTATCCTACGAGCAGTACTTC.

This clone was counted once. The chain recombines TRBV7-2 with TRBJ1-2; weak D call: TRBD1 (5 bases). V was trimmed by 7 bases and J by 8 bases, leaving 20 bases between them. From germline, CDR1 is SGHTA and CDR2 FQGNSA. CDR3 length: 14 amino acids. The CDR3 region is CASTLAGTRGGYTF. The CDR3 DNA reads TGTGCCAGCACCCTCGCCGGGACGCGGGGCGGCTACACCTTC.

The genes are TRBV30 and TRBJ1-3; tentative D call: TRBD1 (5 bases). Germline CDR1 GTSNPN, CDR2 SVGIG (reference sequence). Between the trimmed V and J ends, which lost 3 bases and 1 base, there was a span of 10 bases. There are 14 residues in the CDR3. CDR3 DNA: TGTGCCTGGAGGGCCAGGGTGTCTGGAAACACCATATATTTT. Residues: CAWRARVSGNTIYF.

The CDR3 DNA reads TGTGCCAGCAGCCAAGGGCTAGCGGGTTACACCGGGGAGCTGTTTTTT. It yields the protein CASSQGLAGYTGELFF. The chain employs TRBV4-2 and TRBJ2-2; 8 bases align to TRBD2. V was clipped by 1 base and J by 3 bases; unmatched bases: 4. CDR3 size: 16 residues. Looked up from germline, CDR1 is LGHNA and CDR2 is YNFKEQ.

With regard to this clone: The identical CDR3 is also encoded by other nucleotide sequences in the sample. This chain links TRBV2 with TRBJ2-7; D gene unclear. Germline V lookup: CDR1 SNHLY, CDR2 FYNNEI. The V gene lost 4 bases and the J gene lost 2 bases, with 3 bases spanning the gap. CDR3 length: 11 amino acids. CDR3 sequence (DNA): TGTGCCAGCAGTGGAGCCTACGAGCAGTACTTC. It codes for CASSGAYEQYF.

This clone was observed a few times. This chain connects TRBV6-6 to TRBJ1-2; a weak D match, TRBD1 (5 bases). CDR1 MNHNY and CDR2 SVGAGI come from the germline V gene (reference sequence). The CDR3 has 12 amino acids. V was clipped by 5 bases and J by 7 bases, with 11 bases between them. The CDR3 reads CASSDGGSGYTF. The CDR3 coding sequence is TGTGCCAGCAGTGACGGGGGATCTGGCTACACCTTC.

The V and J genes are TRBV5-1 and TRBJ2-2; weak D call: TRBD2 (6 bases). Trimming removed 2 bases at V and 2 bases at J, with 10 bases between. The germline V gene has CDR1 SGHRS and CDR2 YFSETQ. The CDR3 extends over 15 amino acids. DNA for the CDR3: TGCGCCAGCAGCTTCGGGACTCCCAACACCGGGGAGCTGTTTTTT. Residues: CASSFGTPNTGELFF. The whole variable domain, remainder taken from reference TRBV5-1 and TRBJ2-2, is KAGVTQTPRYLIKTRGQQVTLSCSPISGHRSVSWYQQTPGQGLQFLFEYFSETQRNKGNFPGRFSGRQFSNSRSEMNVSTLELGDSALYLCASSFGTPNTGELFFGEGSRLTVL.

The rearrangement uses TRBV7-2 and TRBJ1-6, with D maybe TRBD1 (6 bases). V was pared by 0 bases and J by 9 bases, with 15 bases between. Germline lookup yields CDR1 SGHTA and CDR2 FQGNSA. This CDR3 is built from 16 residues. The CDR3 nucleotides read TGTGCCAGCAGCTTAGCGGGACCGGGGGGCGTTTCACCCCTCCACTTT. Translating gives CASSLAGPGGVSPLHF.

Details on this clone: Within the sample, other DNA sequences also encode this same CDR3. This sequence joins TRBV7-6 and TRBJ1-5; 7 bases match TRBD1. J lost 7 bases, V lost 3 bases, and 6 bases had no gene match. This CDR3 contains 14 residues. Looked up from germline, CDR1 is SGHVS and CDR2 is FNYEAQ. Here the CDR3 DNA reads TGTGCCAGCAGCTTCGACAGGGAAGGCCAGCCCCAGCATTTT. This sequence encodes CASSFDREGQPQHF.

This clone was detected once. This rearrangement joins TRBV5-1 to TRBJ2-1, with D possibly TRBD1 on 6 matching bases. CDR1 and CDR2 from the germline V gene are SGHRS and YFSETQ. CDR3 length: 15 amino acids. Between the trimmed V and J ends, which lost 0 bases and 4 bases, there was a span of 11 bases. CDR3 protein: CASSLGQAGYNEQFF. The DNA for the CDR3 is TGCGCCAGCAGCTTGGGACAGGCCGGTTACAATGAGCAGTTCTTC.

This clone was observed once. The chain uses TRBV7-2 and TRBJ2-3; D is ambiguous. CDR1 and CDR2 from the germline V gene are SGHTA and FQGNSA. The CDR3 contains 16 residues. Trimming took 5 bases from V and 1 from J, leaving 16 bases between them. The CDR3 DNA sequence: TGTGCCAGCAGCCCCAGTCGACACCCCGGCACAGATACGCAGTATTTT. This translates into CASSPSRHPGTDTQYF. The full variable domain, with the rest looked up from reference TRBV7-2 and TRBJ2-3, is GAGVSQSPSNKVTEKGKDVELRCDPISGHTALYWYRQSLGQGLEFLIYFQGNSAPDKSGLPSDRFSAERTGGSVSTLTIQRTQQEDSAVYLCASSPSRHPGTDTQYFGPGTRLTVL.

The chain joins TRBV7-9 to TRBJ1-3; 7 bases match TRBD1. The V and J ends lost 2 bases and 6 bases, in that order; junction bases with no gene match: 7. The germline gives CDR1 SEHNR, CDR2 FQNEAQ (reference sequence). The CDR3 is 15 amino acids. The CDR3 is CASSLNPGQQNTIYF. In DNA form, the CDR3 reads TGTGCCAGCAGCTTAAATCCGGGACAGCAAAACACCATATATTTT.

CDR3 sequence (DNA): TGCGCCAGCAGCCCGCTGGCGGGGGGCTCCCAAGAGACCCAGTACTTC. Encoded protein: CASSPLAGGSQETQYF. The V gene is TRBV5-1, the J gene TRBJ2-5; 8 bases align to TRBD2. The V segment lost 4 bases and the J segment 1 base; nucleotides outside the gene matches: 9. This CDR3 is 16 amino acids long. Germline V gene sequence: CDR1 SGHRS, CDR2 YFSETQ.

This clone was observed a single time. The chain employs TRBV4-2 and TRBJ2-2; 7 nucleotides align to TRBD1. Germline CDR1 is LGHNA and CDR2 is YNFKEQ. Germline trimming cut 0 bases from V and 4 bases from J; bases unmatched to any gene: 2. The CDR3 is 15 residues long. CDR3 DNA sequence: TGTGCCAGCAGCCAAGATAACAGGGGCACCGGGGAGCTGTTTTTT. Residues: CASSQDNRGTGELFF.

Worth noting for this clone: Other DNA sequences within the sample encode an identical CDR3. Written as DNA, the CDR3 is TGTGCCAGCAGCCAAAGCGGGGGTGCATACAATGAGCAGTTCTTC. Its translation is CASSQSGGAYNEQFF. The V call is TRBV9, the J call TRBJ2-1, with 8 positions matching TRBD2. Germline CDR1 and CDR2: SGDLS and YYNGEE. The CDR3 contains 15 residues. The ends lost 4 bases at V and 4 bases at J; junction bases unmatched: 7.

This clone was seen only a few times. The V call is TRBV28, the J call TRBJ2-1; 9 nucleotides line up with TRBD2. The CDR3 contains 16 residues. The J segment lost 2 bases and the V segment lost 6 bases, leaving 8 bases of the junction unmatched. The germline V gene encodes CDR1 MDHEN and CDR2 SYDVKM. CDR3 loop: CASSREAGGPYNEQFF. The CDR3 DNA follows: TGTGCCAGCAGCCGAGAAGCGGGGGGACCCTACAATGAGCAGTTCTTC.